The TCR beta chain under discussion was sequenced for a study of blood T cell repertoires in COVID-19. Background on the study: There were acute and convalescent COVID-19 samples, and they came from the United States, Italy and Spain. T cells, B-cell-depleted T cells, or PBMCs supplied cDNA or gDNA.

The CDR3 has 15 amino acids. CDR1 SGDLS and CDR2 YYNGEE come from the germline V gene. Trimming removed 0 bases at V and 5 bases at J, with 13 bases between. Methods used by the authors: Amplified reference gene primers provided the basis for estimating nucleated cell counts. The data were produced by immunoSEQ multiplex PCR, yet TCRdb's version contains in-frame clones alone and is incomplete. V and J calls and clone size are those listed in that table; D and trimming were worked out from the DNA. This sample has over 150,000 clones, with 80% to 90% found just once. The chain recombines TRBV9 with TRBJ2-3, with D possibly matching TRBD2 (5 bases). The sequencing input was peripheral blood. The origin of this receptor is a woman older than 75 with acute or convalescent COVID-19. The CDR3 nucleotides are TGTGCCAGCAGCGTAGGTTCGGGGTTCGGAGATACGCAGTATTTT. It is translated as CASSVGSGFGDTQYF.